This T cell receptor (beta chain) was found in a study of blood T cells in healthy people across ages. PCR was performed a second time for about 6 to 12 cycles using a sample-barcoded 5' primer and a J-beta primer mix. TCRdb called the 5' RACE reads again in MiXCR, with one record for every CDR3 protein. The sample yields about 580,000 distinct CDR3 sequences, around 48% seen once. Ranging in age from roughly 6 to 100, the donors were healthy Caucasian individuals from Russia. Isolated PBMCs totaled at least 7 million in each sample. Every sample gave at least 6 micrograms of total RNA when it was extracted. The CDR3 covers 13 residues. V lost 2 bases and J 9 bases, leaving 13 bases between the germline ends. Germline V CDR1 and CDR2: MNHEY, SMNVEV (reference sequence).

The sequence came from an elderly man in good health. The chain uses TRBV27 and TRBJ2-5, with D perhaps TRBD2 (6 bases). Sample: blood. The CDR3 sequence: CASSLISGEAQYF. As DNA, the CDR3 is TGTGCCAGCAGTTTAATATCTGGGGAGGCCCAGTACTTC.